The 28 T cell receptor beta chains presented below share a single source sample, sequenced in a study of molecular identifiers for immune sequencing clone quantification. One entry per CDR3 protein, called by TCRdb with MiXCR from the PCR reads. The sample shows roughly 300,000 distinct CDR3 sequences, about a quarter of them seen only once. The sequenced sample consisted of naive CD8+ T cells from blood, with Jurkat cell RNA spiked in. The subset denotes: FACS-sorted CD8+CD4-CCR7+CD45RA+ naive T cells. The receptors were sampled from a human donor in good health. Some libraries in this study had Jurkat cell RNA spiked in.

The gene calls are TRBV6-2 or TRBV6-3 and TRBJ2-3, with D tentatively TRBD1 or TRBD2 (6 bases each). Trimming shortened V by 6 bases and J by 8 bases, and 15 bases separated the two germline ends. Germline loops: CDR1 MNHEY, CDR2 SVGEGT. The CDR3 contains 13 residues. The CDR3 bases are TGTGCCAGCAGCCTCGACTGGGGGGCTACGCAGTATTTT. Translated: CASSLDWGATQYF.

The chain carries TRBV7-2 and TRBJ2-7; unclear D gene. Germline V gene sequence: CDR1 SGHTA, CDR2 FQGNSA. CDR3 length: 13 residues. V shed 5 bases and J shed 2 bases, with 10 bases lying between them. CDR3 nucleotides: TGTGCCAGCAGCATAAATACTGCCTACGAGCAGTACTTC. Translation: CASSINTAYEQYF.

This clonotype was counted between two and nine times. The V call is TRBV7-9, the J call TRBJ1-6; a possible D gene is TRBD1 (5 bases). The germline V and J ends were trimmed by 6 bases and 7 bases, with 16 bases remaining between them. Per germline, CDR1 SEHNR and CDR2 FQNEAQ (reference sequence). The CDR3 contains 15 residues. CDR3 nucleotide sequence: TGTGCCAGCAGGCCCCCGACAGAAAGAAATTCACCCCTCCACTTT. Protein sequence: CASRPPTERNSPLHF.

Points on this clonotype: Just one base apart from a much larger clone, this may be a read error. Since no conserved phenylalanine or tryptophan closes the CDR3, a read error is the likely cause. The chain uses TRBV28 and TRBJ1-1; D is ambiguous. Trimming shortened V by 6 bases and J by 11 bases, and 16 bases separated the two germline ends. Germline values: CDR1 MDHEN, CDR2 SYDVKM. The CDR3 covers 12 residues. CDR3 protein: CASSRIATGAFS. The CDR3 DNA is TGTGCCAGCAGCCGGATCGCCACTGGGGCTTTCTCT.

This clonotype has a count of ten or more. The J gene is TRBJ2-3, the V gene TRBV28; the D is unclear. Trimming cost V 1 base and J 5 bases, with 4 bases left between them. CDR1 MDHEN and CDR2 SYDVKM come from the germline V gene. The CDR3 contains 12 residues. The CDR3 loop reads CASSLFGDTQYF. DNA of the CDR3: TGTGCCAGCAGTTTATTCGGAGATACGCAGTATTTT.

This clonotype was counted only a few times. This sequence joins TRBV20-1 and TRBJ2-5; TRBD2 matches at 7 bases. The CDR3 runs to 16 residues. The trim removed 0 bases at V and 2 bases at J, leaving 9 bases unmatched. Germline V gene data show CDR1 as DFQATT and CDR2 as SNEGSKA (reference sequence). The CDR3 DNA reads TGCAGTGCTAGAGATTTGAGGCTAGCGGATCAAGAGACCCAGTACTTC. It encodes CSARDLRLADQETQYF.

Of note for this clonotype: A read error may produce the germline difference seen at one junction end. The chain employs TRBV14 and TRBJ2-5; 12 bases map to TRBD2. Germline V CDR1 and CDR2: SGHDN, FVKESK. The CDR3 spans 16 residues. The CDR3 DNA reads TGTGCCAGCAGCCCAGAACTAGCGGGGGGACCCGAGACCCAGCACTTC. Amino acid sequence: CASSPELAGGPETQHF.

This clonotype was seen ten or more times. The chain uses TRBV4-1 and TRBJ2-7; 7 nucleotides agree with TRBD1. V lost 1 base to trimming and J lost 4 bases; unmatched junction nucleotides: 7. The CDR3 is made up of 15 amino acids. The germline CDR1 and CDR2 sequences are MGHRA and YSYEKL. CDR3 bases: TGCGCCAGCAGCCAAGTTACCGGGACAGATTACGAGCAGTACTTC. Translating it yields CASSQVTGTDYEQYF.

This clonotype was picked up many times. This chain uses TRBV12-3 or TRBV12-4 with TRBJ2-7, with 7 bases identical to TRBD1. The CDR3 runs to 14 residues. V was clipped by 5 bases and J by 0 bases; unmatched bases: 4. The CDR3 loop reads CASSNRDSSYEQYF. Here the CDR3 DNA reads TGTGCCAGCAGTAACCGGGACAGCTCCTACGAGCAGTACTTC.

This clonotype occurred a few times. J is TRBJ2-7 and V is TRBV30; D may be TRBD1 (6 bases). CDR3 length equals 14 residues. Trimming removed 4 bases at V and 3 bases at J, with 16 bases between. The germline V gene encodes CDR1 GTSNPN and CDR2 SVGIG (reference sequence). Here the CDR3 DNA reads TGTGCCTGGAATAGTGGGGCAGGGGTCTACGAGCAGTACTTC. Translating it yields CAWNSGAGVYEQYF.

V gene TRBV6-2 or TRBV6-3 combines with J gene TRBJ2-2; D unclear. Trimming stripped 2 bases from V and 10 bases from J, with 17 bases between. The CDR3 consists of 15 residues. Looked up from germline, CDR1 is MNHEY and CDR2 is SVGEGT. This CDR3 reads CASSYSIGLLEELFF. CDR3 sequence (DNA): TGTGCCAGCAGTTACAGTATCGGCCTTTTGGAGGAGCTGTTTTTT.

As for this clonotype: With a much larger clone just one base away, this may be a read error. The V gene is TRBV29-1, the J gene TRBJ1-1; no definite D call. The germline CDR1 and CDR2 sequences are SQVTM and ANQGSEA. Trimming pared 4 bases from V and 8 bases from J, leaving 14 bases between. CDR3 length equals 12 residues. The CDR3 region has the DNA TGCAGCGTTGCAGATGCCGGCCCAGAAGCTTTCTTT. This encodes CSVADAGPEAFF.

This chain connects TRBV6-2 or TRBV6-3 to TRBJ2-1; TRBD2 might be the D (6 bases). The V end was cut by 2 bases, the J end by 8 bases, with 19 bases between. Per germline, CDR1 MNHEY and CDR2 SVGEGT. The CDR3 extends over 16 amino acids. This CDR3 reads CASSYVETRAFYEQFF. The CDR3 DNA is TGTGCCAGCAGTTACGTCGAGACTAGGGCCTTCTATGAGCAGTTCTTC.

In this sample, this clonotype turned up a few times. A read error may be the cause here, since a much bigger clone is one base away. The chain joins TRBV4-1 to TRBJ1-5, with a possible D match to TRBD1 (6 bases). This CDR3 has 15 amino acids. Germline values: CDR1 MGHRA, CDR2 YSYEKL. V was shortened by 1 base and J by 3 bases, with 10 bases between the two germline ends. The CDR3 here is CASSQVQGSNQPQHF. The CDR3 region has the DNA TGCGCCAGCAGCCAAGTCCAGGGGTCCAATCAGCCCCAGCATTTT.

This clonotype was counted once. Just one base apart from a much larger clone, this may be a read error. J is TRBJ1-1 and V is TRBV29-1; D ambiguous. The germline V gene encodes CDR1 SQVTM and CDR2 ANQGSEA. This CDR3 has 15 residues. The CDR3 loop is CSVEDRSMINTDAFF. The CDR3 DNA is TGCAGCGTTGAAGATCGGTCCATGATAAACACTGATGCTTTCTTT.

This clonotype was seen only a few times. A much larger clone lies one base from this, so it may be a read error. The genes are TRBV5-3 and TRBJ2-5; D is possibly TRBD2 (6 bases). TRBV5-3 qualifies as an ORF whose function is uncertain. The CDR3 spans 14 residues. The chain's CDR3 is CVSSLGLAPETQYF. CDR3 bases: TGTGTCAGCAGCTTGGGACTGGCACCAGAGACCCAGTACTTC.

A note on this clonotype: This may arise from a read error, as a much more abundant clone is one base away. The chain uses TRBV4-1 and TRBJ2-7, with no clear D. The V gene's germline CDR1 is MGHRA and CDR2 YSYEKL. CDR3 length equals 13 residues. The CDR3 bases are TGCGCCAGCGGCCAAGATCGCACCTACGAGCAGTACTTC. Translation gives CASGQDRTYEQYF.

There are many counts of this clonotype. J is TRBJ2-3 and V is TRBV2; 9 bases agree with TRBD1. Germline trimming cut 6 bases from V and 0 bases from J; bases unmatched to any gene: 4. The CDR3 sequence is 15 residues long. Germline CDR1 is SNHLY and CDR2 is FYNNEI. The CDR3 DNA reads TGTGCCAGCAGCGGACAGGGGTTTAGCACAGATACGCAGTATTTT. Translated, it gives CASSGQGFSTDTQYF.

The chain has TRBV19 and TRBJ1-1, with no clear D. V lost 7 bases and J 0 bases, leaving 15 bases between the germline ends. CDR3 length: 15 residues. Germline CDR1 LNHDA, CDR2 SQIVND (reference sequence). The CDR3 sequence: CASTSRGSLNTEAFF. In nucleotides, the CDR3 is TGTGCCAGTACTTCCCGGGGAAGTCTGAACACTGAAGCTTTCTTT.

To note about this clonotype: A much larger clone is a single base away; this may be a read error. In nucleotides, the CDR3 is TGTGCCAGCAGCTTAGCTCTGGCGCCGTCAGAGCAGTACTTC. Its protein is CASSLALAPSEQYF. The V call is TRBV7-9, the J call TRBJ2-7; D is unresolved. This CDR3 is 14 amino acids long. From germline, CDR1 is SEHNR and CDR2 FQNEAQ (reference sequence). The ends were cut back, 0 bases at V and 7 bases at J, with 13 bases in the middle.

This clonotype has a count of ten or more. The V and J genes are TRBV7-9 and TRBJ2-7, with D unclear. Per the germline V gene, CDR1 is SEHNR and CDR2 is FQNEAQ (reference sequence). The CDR3 extends over 12 amino acids. V lost 7 bases and J 6 bases, leaving 13 bases between the germline ends. The CDR3 DNA follows: TGTGCCAGCACCAAGACTGCTATCGAGCAGTACTTC. Its translation is CASTKTAIEQYF.

A note on this clonotype: A much larger clone differs from this one at a single base, so this may be a read error. The rearrangement uses TRBV7-2 and TRBJ2-5; D uncertain. Germline CDR1 and CDR2: SGHTA and FQGNSA. There are 14 residues in the CDR3. In DNA form, the CDR3 reads TGTGCCAGCAGCCCTCGTTTATACCAAGAGACCCAGCACTTC. Translated: CASSPRLYQETQHF.

To note about this clonotype: A read error may be the cause here, since a much bigger clone is one base away. The rearrangement links TRBV6-6 to TRBJ1-2; the D gene is possibly TRBD1 (5 bases). CDR3 length: 16 residues. Germline values: CDR1 MNHNY, CDR2 SVGAGI (reference sequence). V lost 0 bases, J lost 3 bases, and 14 bases lay in between. CDR3 in DNA: TGTGCCAGCAGTTACTCGGTTCGATCAGGGTACTATGGCTACACCTTC. Amino acid sequence: CASSYSVRSGYYGYTF.

This clonotype was observed a few times. Likely a read error: the CDR3 ends without its conserved phenylalanine or tryptophan. J is TRBJ1-4 and V is TRBV27, with unresolved D. Germline V lookup: CDR1 MNHEY, CDR2 SMNVEV (reference sequence). The CDR3 is made up of 14 amino acids. Trimming cost V 8 bases and J 4 bases, with 14 bases left between them. The CDR3 here is CASRAVGGNEKLFL. The CDR3 coding sequence is TGTGCCAGCCGTGCCGTGGGCGGTAATGAAAAACTGTTTCTT.

Regarding this clonotype: A read error may explain this, as a much larger clone is one base away. The chain links TRBV7-8 to TRBJ1-6; D ambiguous. This CDR3 spans 15 amino acids. CDR1 is SGHVS, CDR2 FQNEAQ, per germline. The CDR3 sequence: CASSLVTTQISRLHF. DNA of the CDR3: TGTGCCAGCAGCTTAGTGACTACTCAAATTTCACGCCTCCACTTT.

This chain links TRBV20-1 with TRBJ2-2; D assignment may be TRBD1 or TRBD2 (5 bases each). V was pared by 3 bases and J by 2 bases, with 7 bases between. This CDR3 contains 13 residues. Per germline, CDR1 DFQATT and CDR2 SNEGSKA (reference sequence). As DNA, the CDR3 is TGCAGTGCTAGCGGGGCAAACACCGGGGAGCTGTTTTTT. Translated, it gives CSASGANTGELFF.

A word on this clonotype: The germline gene is not matched at one end of the junction; a read error may be the cause. This chain links TRBV7-9 with TRBJ2-7; D perhaps matches TRBD1 (6 bases). The V gene's germline CDR1 is SEHNR and CDR2 FQNEAQ (reference sequence). This CDR3 has 14 residues. CDR3 sequence: CASSPRDMSYERYF. In DNA, the CDR3 is TGTGCCAGCAGCCCCCGGGACATGTCCTACGAGCGGTACTTC.

This clonotype was detected many times. V gene TRBV7-9 combines with J gene TRBJ2-7; TRBD2 matches at 13 bases. CDR3 length: 14 residues. Germline-derived CDR1 and CDR2 are SEHNR and FQNEAQ (reference sequence). V shed 5 bases and J 6 bases; nucleotides not matched to a gene: 4. The CDR3 reads CASSTGLAGVEQYF. The DNA of the CDR3 is TGTGCCAGCAGCACCGGACTAGCGGGAGTCGAGCAGTACTTC.